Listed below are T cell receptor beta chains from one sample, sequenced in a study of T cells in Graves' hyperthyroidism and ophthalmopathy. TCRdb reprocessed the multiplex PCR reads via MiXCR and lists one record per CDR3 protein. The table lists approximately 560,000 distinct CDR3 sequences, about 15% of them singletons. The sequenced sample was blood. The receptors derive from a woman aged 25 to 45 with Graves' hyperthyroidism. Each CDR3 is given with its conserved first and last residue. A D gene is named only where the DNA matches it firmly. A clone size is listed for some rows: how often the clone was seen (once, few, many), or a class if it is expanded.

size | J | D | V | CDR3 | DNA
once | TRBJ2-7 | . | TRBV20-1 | CSAFDRFSYEQYF | TGCAGTGCCTTTGACAGATTCTCCTACGAGCAGTACTTC
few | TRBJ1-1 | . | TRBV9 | CASSERPGHQNVNTEAFF | TGTGCCAGCAGCGAGAGACCGGGACACCAAAACGTTAACACTGAAGCTTTCTTT
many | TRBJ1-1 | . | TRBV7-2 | CASSLGRGFTTEAFF | TGTGCCAGCAGCTTAGGACGGGGGTTCACTACTGAAGCTTTCTTT
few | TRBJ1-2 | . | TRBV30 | CAWSGDRIYGYTF | TGTGCCTGGAGTGGTGACAGAATCTATGGCTACACCTTC
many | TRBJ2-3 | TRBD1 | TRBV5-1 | CASSVQGRDTQYF | TGCGCCAGCAGCGTACAGGGGCGAGATACGCAGTATTTT
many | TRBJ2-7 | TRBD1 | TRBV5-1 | CASRTGTAELYEQYF | TGCGCCAGCAGAACTGGGACAGCAGAATTGTACGAGCAGTACTTC
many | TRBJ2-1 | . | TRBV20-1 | CSDTGPSWDEQFF | TGCAGTGATACAGGACCATCGTGGGATGAGCAGTTCTTC
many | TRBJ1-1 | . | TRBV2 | CASSEDTNTEAFF | TGTGCCAGCAGTGAAGACACGAACACTGAAGCTTTCTTT
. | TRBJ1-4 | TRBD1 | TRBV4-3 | CASSQDVGTGYNEKLFF | TGCGCCAGCAGCCAAGATGTCGGGACAGGGTATAATGAAAAACTGTTTTTT
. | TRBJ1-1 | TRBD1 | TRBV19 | CASSPGQATNTEAFF | TGTGCCAGTAGTCCCGGACAGGCCACGAACACTGAAGCTTTCTTT
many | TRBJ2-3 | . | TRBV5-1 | CASSLAGQTTTDTQYF | TGCGCCAGCAGCTTGGCAGGTCAAACTACCACAGATACGCAGTATTTT
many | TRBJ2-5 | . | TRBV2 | CASSESTAKETQYF | TGTGCCAGCAGTGAGTCGACGGCCAAAGAGACCCAGTACTTC
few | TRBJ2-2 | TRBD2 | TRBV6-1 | CASSRAREGTGELFF | TGTGCCAGCAGTAGGGCCAGGGAGGGCACCGGGGAGCTGTTTTTT
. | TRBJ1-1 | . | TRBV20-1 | CSARRRTRGFGTEAFF | TGCAGTGCTAGAAGACGGACTCGGGGGTTCGGCACTGAAGCTTTCTTT
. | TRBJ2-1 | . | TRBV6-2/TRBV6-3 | CASSYSWSYNEQFF | TGTGCCAGCAGTTACTCGTGGAGCTACAATGAGCAGTTCTTC
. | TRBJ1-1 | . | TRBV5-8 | CASSLAGADTEAFF | TGTGCCAGCAGCTTGGCAGGGGCCGACACTGAAGCTTTCTTT
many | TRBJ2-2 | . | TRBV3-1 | CASSQQAGGELFF | TGTGCCAGCAGCCAACAGGCTGGCGGGGAGCTGTTTTTT
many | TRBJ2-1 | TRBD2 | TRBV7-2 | CASSLVSGRADEQFF | TGTGCCAGCAGCTTAGTTAGCGGGAGGGCCGATGAGCAGTTCTTC
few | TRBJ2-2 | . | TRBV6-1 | CASSYTTMNTGELFF | TGTGCCAGCAGTTACACAACTATGAACACCGGGGAGCTGTTTTTT
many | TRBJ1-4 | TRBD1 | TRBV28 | CASSPTGMGEKLFF | TGTGCCAGCAGCCCGACAGGGATGGGTGAAAAACTGTTTTTT
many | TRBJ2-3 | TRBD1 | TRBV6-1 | CASRDRGRGDTQYF | TGTGCCAGCAGGGACAGGGGGCGAGGAGATACGCAGTATTTT
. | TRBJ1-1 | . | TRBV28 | CASSLGGRDNTEAFF | TGTGCCAGCAGTTTAGGCGGACGGGACAACACTGAAGCTTTCTTT
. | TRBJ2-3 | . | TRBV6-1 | CASSYPNPYTDTQYF | TGTGCCAGCAGTTACCCTAACCCCTACACAGATACGCAGTATTTT
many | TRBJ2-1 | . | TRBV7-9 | CASSFRVGSGHVEQFF | TGTGCCAGCAGCTTCCGCGTGGGTAGCGGTCATGTGGAGCAGTTCTTC
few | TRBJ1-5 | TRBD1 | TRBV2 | CASSARQGDQPQHF | TGTGCCAGCAGTGCAAGACAGGGGGATCAGCCCCAGCATTTT
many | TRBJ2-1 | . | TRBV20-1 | CSARSGDNEQFF | TGCAGTGCTAGATCCGGAGACAATGAGCAGTTCTTC
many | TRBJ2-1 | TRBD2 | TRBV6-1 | CASSETSYHEQFF | TGTGCCAGCAGTGAGACTAGCTACCATGAGCAGTTCTTC
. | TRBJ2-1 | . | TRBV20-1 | CSGLLQGAKRSYNEQFF | TGCAGTGGGCTCCTACAAGGGGCGAAAAGGTCCTACAATGAGCAGTTCTTC
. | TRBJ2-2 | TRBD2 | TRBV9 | CASSVVGGSTGELFF | TGTGCCAGCAGCGTAGTGGGGGGGAGCACCGGGGAGCTGTTTTTT
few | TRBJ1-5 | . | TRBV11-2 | CASSLFGGNQPQHF | TGTGCCAGCAGCTTATTTGGGGGGAATCAGCCCCAGCATTTT
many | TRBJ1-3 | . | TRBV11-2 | CASSDRRDSGNTIYF | TGTGCCAGCAGCGACAGACGGGACTCTGGAAACACCATATATTTT
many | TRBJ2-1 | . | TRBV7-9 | CASSQSYNEQFF | TGTGCCAGCAGTCAATCTTACAATGAGCAGTTCTTC
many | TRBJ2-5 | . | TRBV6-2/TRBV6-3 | CASSYGRWQETQYF | TGTGCCAGCAGTTACGGTCGTTGGCAGGAGACCCAGTACTTC
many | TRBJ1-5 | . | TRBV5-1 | CASSLDFGYDQPQHF | TGCGCCAGCAGCCTGGATTTTGGGTACGATCAGCCCCAGCATTTT
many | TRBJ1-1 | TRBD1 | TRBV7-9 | CASSQVRQGAFMNTEAFF | TGTGCCAGCAGCCAAGTTCGACAGGGTGCGTTCATGAACACTGAAGCTTTCTTT
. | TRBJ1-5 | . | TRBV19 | CASSTPGLSPGNQPQHF | TGTGCCAGTAGTACCCCCGGCCTCTCTCCGGGCAATCAGCCCCAGCATTTT
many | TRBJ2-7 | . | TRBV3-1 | CASSQGVYEQYF | TGTGCCAGCAGCCAAGGCGTTTACGAGCAGTACTTC
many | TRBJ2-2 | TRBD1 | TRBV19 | CASNTIPGQATGELFF | TGTGCCAGTAATACCATACCGGGACAGGCTACCGGGGAGCTGTTTTTT
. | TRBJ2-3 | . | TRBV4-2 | CASSQARERASTDTQYF | TGTGCCAGCAGCCAAGCACGGGAGAGGGCAAGCACAGATACGCAGTATTTT
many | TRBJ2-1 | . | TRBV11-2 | CASSLGAASYNEQFF | TGTGCCAGCAGCTTAGGGGCAGCCTCCTACAATGAGCAGTTCTTC
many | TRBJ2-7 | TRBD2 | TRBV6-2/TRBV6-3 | CASRPPPASGSYEQYF | TGTGCCAGCAGGCCACCTCCCGCTAGCGGGTCTTACGAGCAGTACTTC
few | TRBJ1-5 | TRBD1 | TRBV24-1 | CATSDGKRQGVGNQPQHF | TGTGCCACCAGTGATGGGAAAAGGCAGGGGGTCGGCAATCAGCCCCAGCATTTT
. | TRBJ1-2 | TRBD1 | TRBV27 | CASSDRGLIDGYTF | TGTGCCAGCAGCGACAGGGGGCTTATCGATGGCTACACCTTC
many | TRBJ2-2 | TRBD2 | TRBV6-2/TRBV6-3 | CASSRTSGGTGELFF | TGTGCCAGCAGTAGGACTAGCGGTGGGACCGGGGAGCTGTTTTTT
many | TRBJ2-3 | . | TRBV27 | CASSPRTTDTQYF | TGTGCCAGCAGTCCCCGCACCACAGATACGCAGTATTTT
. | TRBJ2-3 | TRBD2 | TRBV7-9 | CASRETSGRGTDTQYF | TGTGCCAGCAGGGAGACTAGCGGGAGGGGCACAGATACGCAGTATTTT